This TCR beta chain was profiled in a study of technical replicates of blood from a few donors. In this sample, this clone turned up once. Method: immunoSEQ multiplex PCR; TCRdb's copy keeps in-frame clones and lacks some. In the table there are roughly 6,900 clones, 90% to 97% of which are singletons. The source material was PBMCs. The clonotype comes from a human donor in good health.

The CDR3 region has the DNA TGCGCCAGCAGCTTGGGGGAGGACGGTGACACGCAGTATTTT. As protein: CASSLGEDGDTQYF. V usage is TRBV5-1 and J usage is TRBJ2-3; D may be TRBD2 (6 bases). This CDR3 has 14 residues. Looked up from germline, CDR1 is SGHRS and CDR2 is YFSETQ. V shed 0 bases and J shed 9 bases, with 14 bases lying between them.